A single sample gave rise to the 11 T cell receptor beta chains below, sequenced in a study of blood T cell repertoires in COVID-19. Measured with immunoSEQ multiplex PCR; TCRdb has only the in-frame clones, and not every one. The sample holds around 30,000 clones, 75% to 85% seen once. Sequencing was done on a sample of peripheral blood. These receptors all come from a man aged 60-69 years with active COVID-19.

This clone appeared a few times. The V and J genes are TRBV11-2 and TRBJ2-1; 14 positions match TRBD2. Germline V lookup: CDR1 SGHAT, CDR2 FQNNGV. Trimming cost V 4 bases and J 8 bases; bases outside gene matches: 7. This CDR3 contains 16 residues. The CDR3, as DNA: TGTGCCAGCAGCTCGGGACTAGCGGGAGTTAACCATGAGCAGTTCTTC. Its protein product is CASSSGLAGVNHEQFF.

This clone was detected only once. The rearrangement uses TRBV28 and TRBJ2-1; 8 nucleotides line up with TRBD2. V was clipped by 6 bases and J by 4 bases; unmatched bases: 11. CDR1 and CDR2 (germline): MDHEN, SYDVKM. CDR3 length: 16 amino acids. In DNA form, the CDR3 reads TGTGCCAGCAGCCCCCGGGGGACTAGAGGGTACAATGAGCAGTTCTTC. This gives the protein CASSPRGTRGYNEQFF.

This chain uses TRBV11-2 with TRBJ2-3, with a possible D match to TRBD2 (6 bases). The CDR3 is 14 residues long. Per the germline V gene, CDR1 is SGHAT and CDR2 is FQNNGV. V lost 6 bases to trimming and J lost 3 bases, with 13 bases between them. The CDR3 nucleotides are TGTGCCAGCAGGACCGGGACTCAGACAGATACGCAGTATTTT. Protein sequence: CASRTGTQTDTQYF.

This chain connects TRBV13 to TRBJ1-2; D possibly corresponds to TRBD1 (5 bases). V was shortened by 2 bases and J by 0 bases, with 7 bases between the two germline ends. The CDR3 is 14 amino acids. Germline assignment: CDR1 PRHDT and CDR2 FYEKMQ (reference sequence). CDR3: CASSLQGSNYGYTF. The CDR3 region has the DNA TGTGCCAGCAGCTTACAGGGTTCTAACTATGGCTACACCTTC.

The chain uses TRBV9 and TRBJ2-1, with 8 bases matching TRBD2. Germline assignment: CDR1 SGDLS and CDR2 YYNGEE. The CDR3 totals 17 residues. V dropped 4 bases and J dropped 5; count of bases not matched to a gene: 14. The CDR3 sequence: CASSYGLAGSYNNEQFF. The CDR3 bases are TGTGCCAGCAGCTACGGACTAGCCGGAAGTTATAACAATGAGCAGTTCTTC.

J is TRBJ1-6 and V is TRBV5-5, with D possibly being TRBD1 (5 bases). V lost 5 bases and J lost 3, with 27 bases in between. The CDR3 contains 20 residues. Germline CDR1 SGHKS, CDR2 YYEKEE (reference sequence). CDR3 amino acids: CASSQLKQRGAGRYNSPLHF. As DNA, the CDR3 is TGTGCCAGCAGTCAACTCAAGCAAAGGGGAGCGGGTCGCTATAATTCACCCCTCCACTTT.

The CDR3 protein is CASGGDYQYF. CDR3 nucleotides: TGTGCCAGCGGAGGGGACTACCAGTACTTC. This chain connects TRBV2 to TRBJ2-7; 7 nucleotides agree with TRBD2. CDR3 length: 10 amino acids. After removal of 8 bases from V and 10 bases from J, the junction contained 5 bases not matched to a gene. From germline, CDR1 is SNHLY and CDR2 FYNNEI. Using reference TRBV2 and TRBJ2-7 for the parts outside the CDR3, the full variable domain is EPEVTQTPSHQVTQMGQEVILRCVPISNHLYFYWYRQILGQKVEFLVSFYNNEISEKSEIFDDQFSVERPDGSNFTLKIRSTKLEDSAMYFCASGGDYQYFGPGTRLTVT.

The chain joins TRBV19 to TRBJ1-1, with TRBD1 identical over 10 bases. The CDR3 consists of 14 residues. Per germline, CDR1 LNHDA and CDR2 SQIVND (reference sequence). The ends lost 0 bases at V and 10 bases at J; junction bases unmatched: 5. CDR3 nucleotide sequence: TGTGCCAGTAGTATAGATAGGGACAGGGGTCGAGCTTTCTTT. This gives the protein CASSIDRDRGRAFF.

V usage is TRBV2 and J usage is TRBJ2-3; maybe TRBD2 (5 bases). V shed 6 bases and J shed 2 bases, with 15 bases lying between them. CDR3 length equals 15 residues. Germline V gene sequence: CDR1 SNHLY, CDR2 FYNNEI. The CDR3 bases are TGTGCCAGCAGAGGGCAGCGGACCCACACAGATACGCAGTATTTT. Its protein is CASRGQRTHTDTQYF.

The chain carries TRBV19 and TRBJ1-1, with TRBD1 matching over 7 bases. Losses at the gene ends were 3 bases for V and 7 bases for J; bases not matched to a gene: 11. CDR3 length equals 15 residues. Germline V CDR1 and CDR2: LNHDA, SQIVND (reference sequence). The CDR3 DNA reads TGTGCCAGTAGTATTTCGCACAGGGGAGCGGTTGAAGCTTTCTTT. Protein product: CASSISHRGAVEAFF.

This clone has only one observation. The chain has TRBV5-1 and TRBJ2-7, with TRBD2 as a possible D gene (7 bases). V was pared by 3 bases and J by 6 bases, with 25 bases between. The CDR3 contains 17 residues. The V gene's germline CDR1 is SGHRS and CDR2 YFSETQ. In DNA, the CDR3 is TGCGCCAGCAGCTCGGGGGGCTACCGGGAGGAATCCGCCGAGCAGTACGTC. It specifies CASSSGGYREESAEQYV.